Listed here is a single T cell receptor (beta chain). The antigen it binds to is not known. No clone much larger than this one lies a single base away; base qualities are absent. The CDR3 runs 16 residues from the cysteine to the phenylalanine. Left in the record is the CDR3 DNA by itself, 48 bases read in frame from the first base. Trimming leaves V shorter by 4 bases and J shorter by 8 bases, with the junction holding 11 bases beyond the gene matches. CDR1 MGHRA and CDR2 YSYEKL were looked up in the germline V gene. The record originates from a study of blood T cell repertoires in COVID-19 (TCRdb year 2020). For the wider study: Collaborator samples came from the United States, Italy and Spain and covered acute and convalescent phases of COVID-19. The material from the prospective study consisted of cDNA or gDNA derived from T cells, B-cell-depleted T cells, or PBMCs. The dataset comprised deeply sampled blood TCRbeta repertoires from subjects exposed to, actively infected with, or recovered from COVID-19. The repertoires were made available in a free public database intended to serve as a resource for research on the immune response to SARS-CoV-2. Samples were obtained from the ongoing ImmuneRACE study (first 160 participants) and from 1,254 subjects provided by 6 global collaborators. Sample metadata almost always included a de-identified subject ID, COVID-19 status, age in years and sex. Where available, HLA class I and class II types were obtained from metadata supplied by the sample provider rather than from assay-based typing.

The collaborating institutions used their own protocols to collect whole blood in K2EDTA tubes. Collaborator samples were shipped for TCRbeta analysis as frozen whole blood, isolated PBMCs, or DNA extracted from either sample type. The immunoSEQ Assay, a bias-controlled multiplex PCR, was used to amplify TCRbeta CDR3 regions from genomic DNA. Per the authors' processing: Within the assay, amplification of reference gene primers was used to estimate how many nucleated cells each sample contained. To quantify the absolute abundance of each unique TCRbeta CDR3 rearrangement, sequence reads were collapsed and filtered. For each sample, productive Simpson clonality was calculated as the square root of Simpson's diversity index over productive rearrangements. TCRdb re-hosts the immuneACCESS table, in-frame sequences only. Its copies lack some clones; in the studies checked, an unresolved V gene accounts for under half of them, and the cause for the rest is not known. From that table come the V and J calls and clone size; the DNA was used to work out D and trimming. Present in this sample are around 230,000 clones, about 85% of which were seen just once. Roughly 0.7% of the sample is taken by the ten largest.

Broad study findings and their caveats: How much clinical and demographic metadata was included differed by source and by participant, and the metadata was provided uncurated.

This receptor was obtained from a middle-aged man with acute or convalescent COVID-19. The chain was built from TRBV4-1 and TRBJ1-2; TRBD1 fits 12 bases in the junction. Sample: peripheral blood. The CDR3 region reads CASSLGTGGPPRGYTF. In nucleotides, the sequence is TGCGCCAGCAGCCTCGGGACAGGGGGCCCTCCTCGCGGCTACACCTTC.